The clone carrying this T cell receptor (beta chain) occurred a few times. The sample is drawn from a study of blood T cell repertoires in COVID-19. The study recruited people aged roughly 18 to 100 years across around 23 US areas. Researchers sorted participants into cohorts using their self-reported clinical history. TCRdb's copy holds only in-frame clones and misses some; the assay was immunoSEQ multiplex PCR. Found here are over 200,000 clones, about 91% of them singletons; the top ten hold 10%. With 4 bases removed from V and 9 bases from J, the gap between germline ends came to 13 bases. Germline-derived CDR1 and CDR2 are MGHDK and SYGVNS. The CDR3 length is 14 residues.

The sequencing sample was made of PBMCs or T cells enriched from blood (not recorded which). This chain joins TRBV25-1 and TRBJ1-6, with D possibly matching TRBD1 (5 bases). This sequence was found in a man between 18 and 29 years old with acute COVID-19. CDR3 DNA: TGTGCCAGCAGTGCCCAGGGTGTCAGTTCACCCCTCCACTTT. Translating it yields CASSAQGVSSPLHF.